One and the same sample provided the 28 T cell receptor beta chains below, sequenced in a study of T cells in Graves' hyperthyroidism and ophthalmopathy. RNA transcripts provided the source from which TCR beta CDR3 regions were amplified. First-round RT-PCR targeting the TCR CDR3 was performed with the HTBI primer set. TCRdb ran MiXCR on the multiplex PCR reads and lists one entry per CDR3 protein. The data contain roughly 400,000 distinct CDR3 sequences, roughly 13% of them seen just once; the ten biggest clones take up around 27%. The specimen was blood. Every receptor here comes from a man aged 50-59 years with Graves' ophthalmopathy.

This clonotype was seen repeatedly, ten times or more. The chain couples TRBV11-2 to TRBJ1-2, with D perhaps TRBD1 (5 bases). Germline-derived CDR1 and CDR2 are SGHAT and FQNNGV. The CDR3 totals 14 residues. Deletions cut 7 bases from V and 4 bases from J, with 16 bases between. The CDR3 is CASNKGAISYGYTF. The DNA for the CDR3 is TGTGCCAGCAATAAAGGGGCAATAAGCTATGGCTACACCTTC.

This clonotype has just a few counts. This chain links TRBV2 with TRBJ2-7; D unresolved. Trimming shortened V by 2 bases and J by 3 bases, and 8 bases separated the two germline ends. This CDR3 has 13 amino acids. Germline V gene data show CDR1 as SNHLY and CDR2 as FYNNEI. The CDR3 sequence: CASSENGFYEQYF. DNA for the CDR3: TGTGCCAGCAGTGAAAATGGCTTCTACGAGCAGTACTTC. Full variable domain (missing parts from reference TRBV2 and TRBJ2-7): EPEVTQTPSHQVTQMGQEVILRCVPISNHLYFYWYRQILGQKVEFLVSFYNNEISEKSEIFDDQFSVERPDGSNFTLKIRSTKLEDSAMYFCASSENGFYEQYFGPGTRLTVT.

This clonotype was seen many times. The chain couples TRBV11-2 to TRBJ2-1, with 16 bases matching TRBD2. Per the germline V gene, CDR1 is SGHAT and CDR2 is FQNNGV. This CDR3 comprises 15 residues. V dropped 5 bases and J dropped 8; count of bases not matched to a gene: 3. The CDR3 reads CASSPGTSGRDEQFF. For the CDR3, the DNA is TGTGCCAGCAGCCCGGGGACTAGCGGGAGGGATGAGCAGTTCTTC.

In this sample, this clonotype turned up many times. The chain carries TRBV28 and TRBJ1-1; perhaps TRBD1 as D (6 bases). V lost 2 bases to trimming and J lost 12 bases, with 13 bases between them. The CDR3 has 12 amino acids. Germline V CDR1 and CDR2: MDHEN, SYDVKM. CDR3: CASSLGGRFPFF. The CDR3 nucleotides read TGTGCCAGCAGTTTAGGGGGCAGGTTCCCTTTCTTT. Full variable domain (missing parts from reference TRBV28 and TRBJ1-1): DVKVTQSSRYLVKRTGEKVFLECVQDMDHENMFWYRQDPGLGLRLIYFSYDVKMKEKGDIPEGYSVSREKKERFSLILESASTNQTSMYLCASSLGGRFPFFGQGTRLTVV.

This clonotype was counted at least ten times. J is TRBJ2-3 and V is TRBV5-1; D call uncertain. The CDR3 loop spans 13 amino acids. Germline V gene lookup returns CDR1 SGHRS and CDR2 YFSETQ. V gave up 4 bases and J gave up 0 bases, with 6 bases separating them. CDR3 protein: CASSKPSTDTQYF. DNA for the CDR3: TGCGCCAGCAGCAAACCTAGCACAGATACGCAGTATTTT.

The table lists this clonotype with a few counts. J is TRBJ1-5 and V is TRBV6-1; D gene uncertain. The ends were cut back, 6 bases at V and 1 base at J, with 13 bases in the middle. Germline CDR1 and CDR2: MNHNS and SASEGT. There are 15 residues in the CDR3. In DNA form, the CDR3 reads TGTGCCAGCAGGCCGAGTGATGGGAGCAATCAGCCCCAGCATTTT. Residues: CASRPSDGSNQPQHF.

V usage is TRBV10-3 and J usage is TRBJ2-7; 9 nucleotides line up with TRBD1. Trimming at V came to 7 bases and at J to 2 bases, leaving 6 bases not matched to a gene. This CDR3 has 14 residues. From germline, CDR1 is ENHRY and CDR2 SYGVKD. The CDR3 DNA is TGTGCCATCAAGTCCGGGACAGGGACCTACGAGCAGTACTTC. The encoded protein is CAIKSGTGTYEQYF.

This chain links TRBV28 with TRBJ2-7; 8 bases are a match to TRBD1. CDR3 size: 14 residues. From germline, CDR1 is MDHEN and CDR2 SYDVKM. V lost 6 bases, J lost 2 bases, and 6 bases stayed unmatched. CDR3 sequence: CASSRTGTTYEQYF. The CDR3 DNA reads TGTGCCAGCAGCCGGACAGGGACAACCTACGAGCAGTACTTC.

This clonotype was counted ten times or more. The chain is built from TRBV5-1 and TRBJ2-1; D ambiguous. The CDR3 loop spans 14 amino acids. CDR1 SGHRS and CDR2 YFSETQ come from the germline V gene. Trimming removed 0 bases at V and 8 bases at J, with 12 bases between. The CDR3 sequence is CASSLVPIRDEQFF. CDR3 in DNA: TGCGCCAGCAGCTTGGTGCCCATCCGGGATGAGCAGTTCTTC. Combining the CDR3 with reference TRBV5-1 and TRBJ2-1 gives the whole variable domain KAGVTQTPRYLIKTRGQQVTLSCSPISGHRSVSWYQQTPGQGLQFLFEYFSETQRNKGNFPGRFSGRQFSNSRSEMNVSTLELGDSALYLCASSLVPIRDEQFFGPGTRLTVL.

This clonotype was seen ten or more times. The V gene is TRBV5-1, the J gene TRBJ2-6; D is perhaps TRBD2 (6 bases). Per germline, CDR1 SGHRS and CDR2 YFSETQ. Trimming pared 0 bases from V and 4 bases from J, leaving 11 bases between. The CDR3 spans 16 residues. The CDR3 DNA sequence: TGCGCCAGCAGCTTGGCCGGGACTTCAGGGGCCAACGTCCTGACTTTC. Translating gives CASSLAGTSGANVLTF.

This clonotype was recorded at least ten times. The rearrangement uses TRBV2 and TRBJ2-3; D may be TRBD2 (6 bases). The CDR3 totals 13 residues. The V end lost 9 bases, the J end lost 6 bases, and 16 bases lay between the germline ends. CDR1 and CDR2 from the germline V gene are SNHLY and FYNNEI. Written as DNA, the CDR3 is TGTGCCAGTGGGGGGACGCGTCCCGATACGCAGTATTTT. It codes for CASGGTRPDTQYF.

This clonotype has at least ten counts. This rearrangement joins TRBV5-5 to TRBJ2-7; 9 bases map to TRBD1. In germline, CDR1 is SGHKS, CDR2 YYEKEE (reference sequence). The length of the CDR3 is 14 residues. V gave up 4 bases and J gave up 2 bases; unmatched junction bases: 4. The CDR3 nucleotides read TGTGCCAGCAGCACGGGACAGGGAACCTACGAGCAGTACTTC. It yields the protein CASSTGQGTYEQYF.

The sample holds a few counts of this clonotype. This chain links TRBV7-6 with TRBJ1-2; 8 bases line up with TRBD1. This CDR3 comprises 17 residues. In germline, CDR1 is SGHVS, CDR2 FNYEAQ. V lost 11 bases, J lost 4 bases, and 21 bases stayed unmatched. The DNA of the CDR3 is TGTGCCGTGTCGACCGGGGGACAGGCATCGCCTTCCTATGGCTACACCTTC. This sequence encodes CAVSTGGQASPSYGYTF.

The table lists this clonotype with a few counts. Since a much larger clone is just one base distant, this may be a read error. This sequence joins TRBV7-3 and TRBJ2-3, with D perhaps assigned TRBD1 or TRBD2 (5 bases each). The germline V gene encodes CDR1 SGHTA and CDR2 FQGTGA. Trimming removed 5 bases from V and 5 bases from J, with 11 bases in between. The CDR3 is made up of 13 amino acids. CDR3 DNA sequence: TGTGCCAGCAGCCCCAGGGCGGGAGATACGCAGTATTTT. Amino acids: CASSPRAGDTQYF.

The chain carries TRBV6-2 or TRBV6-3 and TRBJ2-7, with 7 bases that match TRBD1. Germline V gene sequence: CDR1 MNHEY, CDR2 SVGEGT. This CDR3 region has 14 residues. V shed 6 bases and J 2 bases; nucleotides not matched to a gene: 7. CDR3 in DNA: TGTGCCAGCAGAAGGGACAGCCAAGCCTACGAGCAGTACTTC. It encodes CASRRDSQAYEQYF.

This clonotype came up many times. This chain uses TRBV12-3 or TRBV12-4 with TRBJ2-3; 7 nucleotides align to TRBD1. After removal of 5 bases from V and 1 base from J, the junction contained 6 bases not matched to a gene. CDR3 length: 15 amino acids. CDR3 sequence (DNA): TGTGCCAGCAGTGCAGGGGGATATGGCACAGATACGCAGTATTTT. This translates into CASSAGGYGTDTQYF.

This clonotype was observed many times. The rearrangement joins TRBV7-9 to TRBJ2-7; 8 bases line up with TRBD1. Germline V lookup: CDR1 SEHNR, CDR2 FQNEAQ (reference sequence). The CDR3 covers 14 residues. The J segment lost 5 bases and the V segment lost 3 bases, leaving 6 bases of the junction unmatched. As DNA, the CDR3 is TGTGCCAGCAGCTTCGTGACAGGGGACAACGAGCAGTACTTC. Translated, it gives CASSFVTGDNEQYF.

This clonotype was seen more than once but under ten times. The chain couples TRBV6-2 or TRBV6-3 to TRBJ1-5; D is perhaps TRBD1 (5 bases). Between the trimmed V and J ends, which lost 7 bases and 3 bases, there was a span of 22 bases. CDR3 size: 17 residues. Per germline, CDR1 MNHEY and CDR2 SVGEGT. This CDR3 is CASTTFRGRSNNQPQHF. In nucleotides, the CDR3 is TGTGCCAGCACCACTTTCCGGGGGAGGAGTAACAATCAGCCCCAGCATTTT.

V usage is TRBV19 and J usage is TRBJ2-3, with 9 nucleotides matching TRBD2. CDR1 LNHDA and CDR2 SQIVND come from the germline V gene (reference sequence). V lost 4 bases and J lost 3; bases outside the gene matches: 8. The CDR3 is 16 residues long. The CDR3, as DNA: TGTGCCAGTAGTACGAGAAGCGGGAGGATTACAGATACGCAGTATTTT. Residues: CASSTRSGRITDTQYF.

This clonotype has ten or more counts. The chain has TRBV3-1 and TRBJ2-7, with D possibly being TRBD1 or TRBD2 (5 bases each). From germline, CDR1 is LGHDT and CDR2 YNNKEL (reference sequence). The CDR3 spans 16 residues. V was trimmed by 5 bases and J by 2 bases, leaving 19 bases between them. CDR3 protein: CASSTAGIPEAYEQYF. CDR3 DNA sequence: TGTGCCAGCAGCACTGCAGGGATTCCGGAGGCCTACGAGCAGTACTTC.

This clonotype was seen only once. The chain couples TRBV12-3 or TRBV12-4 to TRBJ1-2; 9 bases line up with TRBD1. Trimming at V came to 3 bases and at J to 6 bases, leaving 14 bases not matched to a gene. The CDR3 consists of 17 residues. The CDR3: CASSFWAGQGSSDGYTF. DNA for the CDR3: TGTGCCAGCAGTTTTTGGGCGGGACAGGGATCTTCGGATGGCTACACCTTC.

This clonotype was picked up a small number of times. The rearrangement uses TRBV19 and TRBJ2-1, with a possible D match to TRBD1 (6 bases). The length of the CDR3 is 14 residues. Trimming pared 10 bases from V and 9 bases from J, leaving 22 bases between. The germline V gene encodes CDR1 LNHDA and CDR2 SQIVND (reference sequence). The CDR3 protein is CATALDPLGGEQFF. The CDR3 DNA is TGTGCCACCGCCCTAGACCCTCTAGGGGGTGAGCAGTTCTTC.

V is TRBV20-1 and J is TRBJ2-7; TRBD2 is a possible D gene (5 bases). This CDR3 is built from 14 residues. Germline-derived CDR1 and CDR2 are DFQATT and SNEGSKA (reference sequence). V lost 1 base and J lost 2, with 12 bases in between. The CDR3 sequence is CSARGRKGTYEQYF. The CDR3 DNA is TGCAGTGCTAGAGGGAGGAAGGGCACCTACGAGCAGTACTTC.

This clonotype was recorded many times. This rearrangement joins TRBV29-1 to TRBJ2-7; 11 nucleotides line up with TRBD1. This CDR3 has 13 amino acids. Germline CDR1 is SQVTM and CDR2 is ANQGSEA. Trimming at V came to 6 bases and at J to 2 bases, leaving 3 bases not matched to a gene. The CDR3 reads CSVGDRGAYEQYF. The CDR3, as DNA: TGCAGCGTGGGGGACAGGGGGGCCTACGAGCAGTACTTC.

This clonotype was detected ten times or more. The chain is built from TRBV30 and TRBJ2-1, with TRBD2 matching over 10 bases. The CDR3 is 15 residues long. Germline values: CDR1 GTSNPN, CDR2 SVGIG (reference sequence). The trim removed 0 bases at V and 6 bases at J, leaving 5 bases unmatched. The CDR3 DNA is TGTGCCTGGAGTGTGGTACTAGCGGGAATCAATGAGCAGTTCTTC. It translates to CAWSVVLAGINEQFF.

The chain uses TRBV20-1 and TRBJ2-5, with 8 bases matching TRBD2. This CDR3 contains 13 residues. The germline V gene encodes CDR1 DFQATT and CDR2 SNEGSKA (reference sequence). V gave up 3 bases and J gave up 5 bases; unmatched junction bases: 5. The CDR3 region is CSASRAGGETQYF. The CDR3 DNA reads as TGCAGTGCTAGTAGGGCGGGAGGTGAGACCCAGTACTTC.

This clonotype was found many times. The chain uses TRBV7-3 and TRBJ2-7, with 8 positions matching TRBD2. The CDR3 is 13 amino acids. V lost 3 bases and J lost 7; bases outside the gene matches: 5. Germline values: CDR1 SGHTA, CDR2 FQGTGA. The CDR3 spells CASSFGTSGEQYF. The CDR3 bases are TGTGCCAGCAGCTTCGGGACTAGTGGGGAGCAGTACTTC. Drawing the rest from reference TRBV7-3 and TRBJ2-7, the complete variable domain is GAGVSQTPSNKVTEKGKYVELRCDPISGHTALYWYRQSLGQGPEFLIYFQGTGAADDSGLPNDRFFAVRPEGSVSTLKIQRTERGDSAVYLCASSFGTSGEQYFGPGTRLTVT.

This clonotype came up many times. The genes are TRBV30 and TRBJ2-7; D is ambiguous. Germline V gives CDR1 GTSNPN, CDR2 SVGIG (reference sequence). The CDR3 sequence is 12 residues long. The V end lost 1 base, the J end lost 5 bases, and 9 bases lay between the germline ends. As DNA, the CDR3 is TGTGCCTGGAGTGACTATCTCCACGAGCAGTACTTC. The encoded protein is CAWSDYLHEQYF.